This TCR beta chain was found in a study of blood T cell repertoires in COVID-19. Worth noting for this clone: One junction end disagrees with the germline gene, perhaps due to a read error.

CDR1 and CDR2 from the germline V gene are MDHEN and SYDVKM. CDR3 length: 16 amino acids. Authors' methods: Reference gene primer amplification gave estimated nucleated cell counts. Produced via immunoSEQ multiplex PCR; TCRdb's table is partial and in-frame only. V and J calls and clone size follow that table, whereas D and trimming were derived from the DNA. Of tens of thousands of clones in the sample, approximately 85% were seen once. The chain links TRBV28 to TRBJ1-6; a weak D match, TRBD1 (6 bases). The receptor was derived from a human donor in a cohort sampled during active COVID-19. The sample comprised peripheral blood. CDR3 protein: CASSPWGQVINSPLHF. The CDR3 DNA is TGTGCCAGCAGTCCCTGGGGGCAGGTTATAAATTCCCCCCTCCACTTT.